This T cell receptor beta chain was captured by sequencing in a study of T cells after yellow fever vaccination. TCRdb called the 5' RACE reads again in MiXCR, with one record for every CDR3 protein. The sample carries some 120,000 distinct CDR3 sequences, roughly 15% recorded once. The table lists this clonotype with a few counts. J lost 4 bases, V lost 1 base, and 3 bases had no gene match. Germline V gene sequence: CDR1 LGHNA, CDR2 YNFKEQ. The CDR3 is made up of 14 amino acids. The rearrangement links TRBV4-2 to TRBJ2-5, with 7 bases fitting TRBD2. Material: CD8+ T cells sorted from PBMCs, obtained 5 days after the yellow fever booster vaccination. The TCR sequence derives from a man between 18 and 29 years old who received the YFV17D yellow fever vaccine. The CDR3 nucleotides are TGTGCCAGCAGCCAAGGGGCGGGGGTAGAGACCCAGTACTTC. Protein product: CASSQGAGVETQYF.